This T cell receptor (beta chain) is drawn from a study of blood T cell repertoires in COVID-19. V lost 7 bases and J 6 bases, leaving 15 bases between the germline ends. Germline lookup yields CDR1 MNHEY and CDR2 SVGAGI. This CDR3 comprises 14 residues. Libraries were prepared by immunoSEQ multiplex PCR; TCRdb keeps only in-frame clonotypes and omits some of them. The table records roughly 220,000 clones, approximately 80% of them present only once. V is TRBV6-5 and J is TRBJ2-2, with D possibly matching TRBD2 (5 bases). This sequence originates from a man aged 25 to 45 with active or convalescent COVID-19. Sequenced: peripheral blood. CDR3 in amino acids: CASKWEGGPGELFF. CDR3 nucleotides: TGTGCCAGCAAATGGGAAGGAGGTCCCGGGGAGCTGTTTTTT.